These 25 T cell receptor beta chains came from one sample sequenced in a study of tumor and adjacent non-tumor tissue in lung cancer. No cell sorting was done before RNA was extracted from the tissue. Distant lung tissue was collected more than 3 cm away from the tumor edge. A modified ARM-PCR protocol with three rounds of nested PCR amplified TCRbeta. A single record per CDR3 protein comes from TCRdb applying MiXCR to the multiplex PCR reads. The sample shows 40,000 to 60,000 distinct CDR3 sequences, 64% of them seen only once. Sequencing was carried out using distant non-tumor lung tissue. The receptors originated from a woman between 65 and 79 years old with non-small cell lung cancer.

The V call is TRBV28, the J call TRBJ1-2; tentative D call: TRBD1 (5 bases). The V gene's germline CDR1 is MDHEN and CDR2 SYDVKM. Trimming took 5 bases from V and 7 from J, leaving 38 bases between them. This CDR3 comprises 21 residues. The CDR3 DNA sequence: TGTGCCAGCAGTCCACTAACCACCGTGGCCCCCATATCAGGGACTTTGGGTGGCTACACCTTC. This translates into CASSPLTTVAPISGTLGGYTF.

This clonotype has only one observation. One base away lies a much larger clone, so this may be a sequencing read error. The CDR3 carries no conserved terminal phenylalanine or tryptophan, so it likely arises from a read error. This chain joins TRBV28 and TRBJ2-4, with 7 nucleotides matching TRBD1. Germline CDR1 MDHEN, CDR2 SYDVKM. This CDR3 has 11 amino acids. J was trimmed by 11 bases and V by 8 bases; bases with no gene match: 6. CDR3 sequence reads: CASGYRGVQYL. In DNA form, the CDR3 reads TGTGCCAGCGGGTACAGGGGAGTTCAGTACTTA.

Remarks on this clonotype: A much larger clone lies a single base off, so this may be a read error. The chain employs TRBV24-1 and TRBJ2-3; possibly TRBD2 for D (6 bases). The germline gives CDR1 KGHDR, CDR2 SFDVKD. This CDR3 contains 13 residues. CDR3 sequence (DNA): TGTGCCAACAGTGATTCGGGGAGGGATACGCAGTATTTT. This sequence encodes CANSDSGRDTQYF.

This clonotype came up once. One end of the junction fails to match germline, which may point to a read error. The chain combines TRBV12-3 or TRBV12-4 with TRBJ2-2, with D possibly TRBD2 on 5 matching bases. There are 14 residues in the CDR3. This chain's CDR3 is CATSPRLTTGELFF. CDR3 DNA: TGTGCCACCAGTCCCCGATTGACCACCGGGGAACTGTTTTTT.

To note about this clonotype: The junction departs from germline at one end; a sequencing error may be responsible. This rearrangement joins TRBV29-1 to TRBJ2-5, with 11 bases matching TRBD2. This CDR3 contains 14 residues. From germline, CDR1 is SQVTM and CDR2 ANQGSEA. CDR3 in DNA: TGCAGTGTTACAGTAGCGGGAGGGGGAGAGACACAGTACTTC. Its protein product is CSVTVAGGGETQYF.

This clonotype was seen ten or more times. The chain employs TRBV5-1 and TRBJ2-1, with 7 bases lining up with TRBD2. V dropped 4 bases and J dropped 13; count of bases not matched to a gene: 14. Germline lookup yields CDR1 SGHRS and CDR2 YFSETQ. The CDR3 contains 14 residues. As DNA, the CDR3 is TGCGCCAGCAGCCCTGGCGCTAGCGGACGGATCCAGTTCTTC. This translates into CASSPGASGRIQFF.

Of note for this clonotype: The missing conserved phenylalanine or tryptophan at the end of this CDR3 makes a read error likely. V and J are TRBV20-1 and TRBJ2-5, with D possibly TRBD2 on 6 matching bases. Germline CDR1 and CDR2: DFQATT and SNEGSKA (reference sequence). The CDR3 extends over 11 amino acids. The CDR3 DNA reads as TGCAGCGTGACCGCGGGGGAGACCCAGTACCTC. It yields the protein CSVTAGETQYL.

CDR3 DNA sequence: TGCGCCATTAGCCTACGAGTGACAGATACGCAGTATTTT. Protein: CAISLRVTDTQYF. This rearrangement joins TRBV4-1 to TRBJ2-3; D is uncertain. The CDR3 is made up of 13 amino acids. CDR1 and CDR2 (germline): MGHRA, YSYEKL. V dropped 10 bases and J dropped 3 bases, with 14 bases sitting between them.

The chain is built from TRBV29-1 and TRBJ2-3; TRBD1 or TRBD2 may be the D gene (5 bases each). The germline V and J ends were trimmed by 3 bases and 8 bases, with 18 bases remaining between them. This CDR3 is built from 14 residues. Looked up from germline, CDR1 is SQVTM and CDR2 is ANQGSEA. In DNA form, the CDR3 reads TGCAGCGTTGAGGATAAGGGACCCACAATTACGCAGTATTTT. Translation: CSVEDKGPTITQYF.

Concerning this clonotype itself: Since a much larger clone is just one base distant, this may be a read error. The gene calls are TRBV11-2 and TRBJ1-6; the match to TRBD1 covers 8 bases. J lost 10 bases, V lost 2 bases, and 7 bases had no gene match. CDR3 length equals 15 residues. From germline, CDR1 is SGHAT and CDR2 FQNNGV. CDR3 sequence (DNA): TGTGCCAGCAGCTTAACACAGGGGGTCAACTCACCCCTCCACTTT. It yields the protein CASSLTQGVNSPLHF. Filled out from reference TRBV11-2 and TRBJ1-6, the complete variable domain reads EAGVAQSPRYKIIEKRQSVAFWCNPISGHATLYWYQQILGQGPKLLIQFQNNGVVDDSQLPKDRFSAERLKGVDSTLKIQPAKLEDSAVYLCASSLTQGVNSPLHFGNGTRLTVT.

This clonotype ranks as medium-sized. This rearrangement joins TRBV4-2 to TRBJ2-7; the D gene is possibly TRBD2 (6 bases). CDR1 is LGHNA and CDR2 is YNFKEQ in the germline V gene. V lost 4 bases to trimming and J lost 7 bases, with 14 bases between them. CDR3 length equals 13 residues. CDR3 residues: CASSRGNRGEQYF. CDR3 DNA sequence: TGTGCCAGCAGCCGGGGGAATCGGGGGGAGCAGTACTTC.

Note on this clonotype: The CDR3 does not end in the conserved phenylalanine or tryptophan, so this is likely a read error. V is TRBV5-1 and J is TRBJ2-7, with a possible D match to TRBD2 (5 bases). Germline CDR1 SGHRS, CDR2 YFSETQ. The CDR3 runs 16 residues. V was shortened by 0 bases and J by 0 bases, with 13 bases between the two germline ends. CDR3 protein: CASSLEGQAGSYEQYL. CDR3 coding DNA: TGCGCCAGCAGCTTGGAAGGGCAGGCGGGCTCCTACGAGCAGTACCTC.

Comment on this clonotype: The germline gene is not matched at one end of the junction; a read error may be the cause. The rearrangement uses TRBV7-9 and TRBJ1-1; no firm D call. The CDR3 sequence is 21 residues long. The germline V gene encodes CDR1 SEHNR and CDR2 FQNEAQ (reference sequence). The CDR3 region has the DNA TGTTCCAGCAGCTTAGTCCCCGGCACCGTGCGCCAAAGCCATATGAACACTGAAGCTTTCTTT. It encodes CSSSLVPGTVRQSHMNTEAFF.

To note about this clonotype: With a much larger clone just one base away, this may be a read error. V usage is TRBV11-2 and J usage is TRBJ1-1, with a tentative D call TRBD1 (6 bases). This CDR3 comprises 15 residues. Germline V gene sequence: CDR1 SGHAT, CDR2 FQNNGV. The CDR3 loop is CASGLDGGLNTEAFF. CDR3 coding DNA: TGTGCCAGCGGCTTAGATGGGGGGCTGAACACTGAAGCTTTCTTT.

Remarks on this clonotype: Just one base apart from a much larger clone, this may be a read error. This CDR3 reads CASIGDTTGEAFF. In nucleotides, the CDR3 is TGCGCCAGCATCGGTGACACGACTGGTGAAGCTTTCTTT. The rearrangement uses TRBV5-1 and TRBJ1-1, with D unclear. The V gene's germline CDR1 is SGHRS and CDR2 YFSETQ. With 6 bases removed from V and 7 bases from J, the gap between germline ends came to 16 bases. This CDR3 comprises 13 residues.

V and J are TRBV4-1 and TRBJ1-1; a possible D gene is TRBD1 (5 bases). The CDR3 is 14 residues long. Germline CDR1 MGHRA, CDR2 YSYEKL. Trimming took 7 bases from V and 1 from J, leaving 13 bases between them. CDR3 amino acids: CASNHWTQNTEAFF. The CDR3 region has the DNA TGCGCCAGCAACCACTGGACACAGAACACTGAAGCTTTCTTT.

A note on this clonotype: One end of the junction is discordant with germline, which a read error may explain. The CDR3 reads CASSYQSTQCYGCTF. The CDR3, as DNA: TGTGCCAGCAGTTACCAGTCCACCCAGTGCTATGGCTGCACCTTC. V is TRBV6-5 and J is TRBJ1-2; D unresolved. Germline V gives CDR1 MNHEY, CDR2 SVGAGI. This CDR3 is built from 15 residues.

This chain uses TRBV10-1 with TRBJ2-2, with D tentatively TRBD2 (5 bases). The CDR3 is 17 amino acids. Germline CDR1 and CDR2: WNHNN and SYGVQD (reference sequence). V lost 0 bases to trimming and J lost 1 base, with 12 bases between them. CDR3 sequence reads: CASSESPMGENTGELFF. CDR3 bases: TGCGCCAGCAGTGAGTCGCCAATGGGAGAGAACACCGGGGAGCTGTTTTTT.

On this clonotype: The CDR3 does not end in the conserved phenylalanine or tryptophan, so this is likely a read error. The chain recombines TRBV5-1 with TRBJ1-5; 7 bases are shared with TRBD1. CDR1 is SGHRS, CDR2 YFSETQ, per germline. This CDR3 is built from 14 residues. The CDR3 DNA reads TGCGCCAGCAGTCTGGACAGGCACAATCAGCACCAGCATTCT. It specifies CASSLDRHNQHQHS.

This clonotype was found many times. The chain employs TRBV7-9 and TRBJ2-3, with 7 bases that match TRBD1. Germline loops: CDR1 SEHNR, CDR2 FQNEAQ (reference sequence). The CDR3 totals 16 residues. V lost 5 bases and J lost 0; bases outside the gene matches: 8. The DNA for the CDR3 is TGTGCCAGCAGCCACGGGACAGACCCTAGCACAGATACGCAGTATTTT. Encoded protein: CASSHGTDPSTDTQYF.

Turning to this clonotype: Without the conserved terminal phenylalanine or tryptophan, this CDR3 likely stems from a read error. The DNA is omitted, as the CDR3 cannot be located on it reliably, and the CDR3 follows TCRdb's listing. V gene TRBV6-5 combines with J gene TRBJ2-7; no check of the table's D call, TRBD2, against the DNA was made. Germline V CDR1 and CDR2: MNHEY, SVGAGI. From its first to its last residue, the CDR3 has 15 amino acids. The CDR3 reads CARTTQVEGPYEQCS.

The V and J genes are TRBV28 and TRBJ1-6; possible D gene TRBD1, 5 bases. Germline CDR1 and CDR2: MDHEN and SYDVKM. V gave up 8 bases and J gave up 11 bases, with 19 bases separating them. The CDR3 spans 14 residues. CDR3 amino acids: CASGVTAGDPPLHF. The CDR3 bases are TGTGCCAGCGGAGTGACAGCAGGAGATCCACCCCTCCACTTT.

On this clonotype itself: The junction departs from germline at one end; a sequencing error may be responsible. This CDR3 is CAISQEGLAGYNGQFF. CDR3 nucleotides: TGTGCCATCAGCCAAGAGGGGCTAGCGGGCTACAATGGGCAGTTCTTC. The gene calls are TRBV4-2 and TRBJ2-1; TRBD2 agrees at 8 bases. CDR1 is LGHNA, CDR2 YNFKEQ, per germline. This CDR3 comprises 16 residues.

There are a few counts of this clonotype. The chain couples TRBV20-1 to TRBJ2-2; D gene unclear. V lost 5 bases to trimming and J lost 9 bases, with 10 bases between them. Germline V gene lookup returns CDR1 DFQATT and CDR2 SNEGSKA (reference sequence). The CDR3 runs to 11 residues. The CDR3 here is CSARYTRELFF. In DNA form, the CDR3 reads TGCAGTGCTCGGTATACCAGGGAGCTGTTTTTT.

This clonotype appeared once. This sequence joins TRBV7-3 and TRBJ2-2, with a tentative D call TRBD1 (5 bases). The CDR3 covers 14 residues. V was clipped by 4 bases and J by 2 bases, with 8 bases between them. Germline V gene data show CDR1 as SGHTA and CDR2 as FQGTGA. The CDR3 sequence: CASSYDRNTGELFF. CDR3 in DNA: TGTGCCAGCAGCTATGACAGAAACACCGGGGAGCTGTTTTTT.